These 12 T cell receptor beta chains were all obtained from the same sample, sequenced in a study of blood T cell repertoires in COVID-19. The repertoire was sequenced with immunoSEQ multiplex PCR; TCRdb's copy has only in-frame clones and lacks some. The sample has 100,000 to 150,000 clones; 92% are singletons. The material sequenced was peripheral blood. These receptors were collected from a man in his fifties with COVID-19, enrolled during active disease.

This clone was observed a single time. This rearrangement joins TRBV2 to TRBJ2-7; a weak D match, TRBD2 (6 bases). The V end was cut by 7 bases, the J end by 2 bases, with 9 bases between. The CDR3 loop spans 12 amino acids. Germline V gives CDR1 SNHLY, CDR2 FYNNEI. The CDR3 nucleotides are TGTGCCAGCAAGGCGGGAACCTACGAGCAGTACGTC. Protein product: CASKAGTYEQYV.

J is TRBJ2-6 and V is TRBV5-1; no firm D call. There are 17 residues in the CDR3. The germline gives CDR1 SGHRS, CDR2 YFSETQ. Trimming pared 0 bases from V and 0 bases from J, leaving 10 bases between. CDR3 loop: CASSLGHQISGANVLTF. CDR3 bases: TGCGCCAGCAGCTTGGGACATCAAATCTCTGGGGCCAACGTCCTGACTTTC.

The CDR3: CASSQAYSNQPQHF. DNA for the CDR3: TGTGCCAGCAGCCAAGCGTATAGCAATCAGCCCCAGCATTTT. J is TRBJ1-5 and V is TRBV3-1 (or the pseudogene TRBV3-2); D not certain. The germline V gene encodes CDR1 LGHDT and CDR2 YNNKEL (reference sequence). The CDR3 is 14 residues long. Trimming stripped 1 base from V and 0 bases from J, with 4 bases between.

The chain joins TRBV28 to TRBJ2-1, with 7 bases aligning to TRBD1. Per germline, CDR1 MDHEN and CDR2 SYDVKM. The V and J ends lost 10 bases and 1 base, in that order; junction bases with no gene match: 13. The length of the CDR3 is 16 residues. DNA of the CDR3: TGTGCCACCAAACCCTCCAGGGGGTGGTCCTACAATGAGCAGTTCTTC. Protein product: CATKPSRGWSYNEQFF.

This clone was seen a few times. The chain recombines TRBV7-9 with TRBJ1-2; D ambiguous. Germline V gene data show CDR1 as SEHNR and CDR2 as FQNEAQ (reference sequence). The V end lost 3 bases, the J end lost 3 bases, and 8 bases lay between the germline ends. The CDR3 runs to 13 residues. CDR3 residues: CASSFGVDYGYTF. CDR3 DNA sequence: TGTGCCAGCAGCTTCGGAGTCGACTATGGCTACACCTTC.

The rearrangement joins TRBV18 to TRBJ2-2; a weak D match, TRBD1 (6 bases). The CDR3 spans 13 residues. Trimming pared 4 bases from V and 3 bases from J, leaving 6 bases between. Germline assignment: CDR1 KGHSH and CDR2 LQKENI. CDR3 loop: CASSQGDTGELFF. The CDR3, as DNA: TGTGCCAGCTCACAGGGGGACACCGGGGAGCTGTTTTTT.

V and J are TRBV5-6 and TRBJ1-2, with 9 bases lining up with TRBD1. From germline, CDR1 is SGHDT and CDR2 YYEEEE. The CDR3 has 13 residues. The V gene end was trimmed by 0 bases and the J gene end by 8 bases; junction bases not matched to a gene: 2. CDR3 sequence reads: CASSLETGGGYTF. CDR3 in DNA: TGTGCCAGCAGCTTGGAGACAGGGGGAGGCTACACCTTC.

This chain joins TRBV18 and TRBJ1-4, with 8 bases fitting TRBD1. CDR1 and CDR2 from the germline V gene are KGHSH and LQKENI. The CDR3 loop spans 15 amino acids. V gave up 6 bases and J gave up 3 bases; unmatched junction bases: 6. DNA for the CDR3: TGTGCCAGCTCGACAGGGGCATCAGCTAATGAAAAACTGTTTTTT. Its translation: CASSTGASANEKLFF.

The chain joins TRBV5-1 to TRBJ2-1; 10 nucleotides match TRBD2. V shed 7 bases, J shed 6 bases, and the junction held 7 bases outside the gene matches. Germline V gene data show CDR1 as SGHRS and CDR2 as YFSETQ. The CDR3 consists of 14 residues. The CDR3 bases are TGCGCCAGCTCTCCTAGCGGGAGTCCCAATGAGCAGTTCTTC. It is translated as CASSPSGSPNEQFF.

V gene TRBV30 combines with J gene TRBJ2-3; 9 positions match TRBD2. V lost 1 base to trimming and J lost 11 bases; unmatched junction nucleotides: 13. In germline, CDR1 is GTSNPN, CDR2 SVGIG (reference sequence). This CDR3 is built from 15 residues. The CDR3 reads CAWSEAVAGVGMQYF. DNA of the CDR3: TGTGCCTGGAGTGAGGCAGTAGCGGGAGTAGGGATGCAGTATTTT.

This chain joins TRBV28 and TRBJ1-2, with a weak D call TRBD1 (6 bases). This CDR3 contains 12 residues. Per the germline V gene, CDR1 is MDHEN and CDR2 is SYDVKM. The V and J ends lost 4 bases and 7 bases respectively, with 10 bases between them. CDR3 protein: CASSSQGLGYTF. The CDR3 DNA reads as TGTGCCAGCAGTTCACAGGGTCTTGGCTACACCTTC.

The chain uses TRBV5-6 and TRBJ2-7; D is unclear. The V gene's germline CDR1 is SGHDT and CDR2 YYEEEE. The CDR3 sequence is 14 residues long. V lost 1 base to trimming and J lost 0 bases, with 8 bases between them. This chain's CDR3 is CASSLLRSSYEQYV. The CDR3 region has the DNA TGTGCCAGCAGCTTGTTGAGAAGCTCCTACGAGCAGTACGTC.